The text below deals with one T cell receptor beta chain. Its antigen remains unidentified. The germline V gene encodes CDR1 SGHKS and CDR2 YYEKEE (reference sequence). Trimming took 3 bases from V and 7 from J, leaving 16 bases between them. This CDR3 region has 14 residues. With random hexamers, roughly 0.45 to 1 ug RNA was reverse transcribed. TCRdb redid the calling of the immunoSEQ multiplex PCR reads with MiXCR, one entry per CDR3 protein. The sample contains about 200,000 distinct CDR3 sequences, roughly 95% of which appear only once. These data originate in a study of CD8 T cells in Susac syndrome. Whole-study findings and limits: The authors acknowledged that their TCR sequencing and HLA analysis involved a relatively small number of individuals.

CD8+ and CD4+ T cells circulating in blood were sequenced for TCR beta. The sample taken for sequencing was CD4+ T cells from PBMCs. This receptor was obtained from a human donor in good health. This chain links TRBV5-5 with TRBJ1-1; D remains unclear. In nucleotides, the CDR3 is TGTGCCAGCAGCTCCCTCGCAGGCAGAGATGAAGCTTTCTTT. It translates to CASSSLAGRDEAFF.